The T cell receptor beta chain described here comes from a study of beta chain features in type 1 diabetes. Study-level information: No patient-donor differences in age, gender, total cells or subset yield.

Trimming removed 2 bases at V and 0 bases at J, with 10 bases between. The CDR3 has 15 amino acids. The germline V gene encodes CDR1 MDHEN and CDR2 SYDVKM. A word on this clone: Its specificity is unknown.

Staining for CD45RO/CCR7/CD25/CD127/CD95/CD27 allowed sorting of CD4+ naive, central memory, regulatory and stem cell-like memory cells. Isolated RNA was reverse transcribed in full, so expressed TCRB transcripts were sequenced. Some clones are missing from TCRdb's copy, which holds only in-frame ones; the method was immunoSEQ multiplex PCR. This sample yields about 650,000 clones, of which around 12% are seen a single time; more than 0.1% belongs to the top ten. Findings of the study overall: In the patient group, naive, central memory and Treg TCRB repertoires seemed more alike than in the healthy donor group. There was a moderate but significant shortening of TCRB CDR3s in all four CD4+ subsets of Type 1 diabetes patients.

The chain recombines TRBV28 with TRBJ1-2, with D unresolved. The receptor was isolated from a man aged 25 to 40 with type 1 diabetes. Sequenced: naive CD4+ T cells from blood. The DNA of the CDR3 is TGTGCCAGCAGTTTAGAGGTAGTCCCTAACTATGGCTACACCTTC. Translated, it gives CASSLEVVPNYGYTF.